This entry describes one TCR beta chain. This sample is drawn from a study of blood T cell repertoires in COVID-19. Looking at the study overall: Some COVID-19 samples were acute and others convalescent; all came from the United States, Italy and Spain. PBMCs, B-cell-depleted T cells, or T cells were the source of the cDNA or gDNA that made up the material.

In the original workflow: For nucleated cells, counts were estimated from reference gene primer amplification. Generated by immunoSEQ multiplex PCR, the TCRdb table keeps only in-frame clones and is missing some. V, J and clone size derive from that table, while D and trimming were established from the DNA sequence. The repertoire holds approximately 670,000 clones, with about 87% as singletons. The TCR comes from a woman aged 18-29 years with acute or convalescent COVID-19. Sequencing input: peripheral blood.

The CDR3, as DNA: TGTGCCACCAGTGATTTACAGGGGGCAGAGACCCAGTACTTC. Translating gives CATSDLQGAETQYF. The chain employs TRBV24-1 and TRBJ2-5; TRBD1 agrees at 9 bases. The CDR3 loop spans 14 amino acids. J gave up 4 bases and V 1 base, and 0 bases lay outside the gene matches. Germline loops: CDR1 KGHDR, CDR2 SFDVKD.